The subject of this entry is one TCR beta chain. This entry comes from a study of shared clonotypes between healthy human individuals. This CDR3 is built from 12 residues. Germline CDR1 and CDR2: SGHRS and YFSETQ. V lost 4 bases and J lost 4, with 8 bases in between. Profiled with immunoSEQ multiplex PCR; TCRdb holds only in-frame clones, not every one. This table has 950,000 to 1,100,000 clones, 75% to 80% appearing once. The sequenced material came from memory CD4+ T cells from PBMCs. Subset meaning: CD45RA-negative fraction. This chain connects TRBV5-1 to TRBJ2-5; TRBD2 is a possible D gene (5 bases). The sequence derives from a man in his late teens or twenties in good health. Some clones in this sample may be carry-over from other donors' samples. The chain's CDR3 is CASSDYLETQYF. The CDR3 DNA sequence: TGCGCCAGCAGCGACTATTTAGAGACCCAGTACTTC.